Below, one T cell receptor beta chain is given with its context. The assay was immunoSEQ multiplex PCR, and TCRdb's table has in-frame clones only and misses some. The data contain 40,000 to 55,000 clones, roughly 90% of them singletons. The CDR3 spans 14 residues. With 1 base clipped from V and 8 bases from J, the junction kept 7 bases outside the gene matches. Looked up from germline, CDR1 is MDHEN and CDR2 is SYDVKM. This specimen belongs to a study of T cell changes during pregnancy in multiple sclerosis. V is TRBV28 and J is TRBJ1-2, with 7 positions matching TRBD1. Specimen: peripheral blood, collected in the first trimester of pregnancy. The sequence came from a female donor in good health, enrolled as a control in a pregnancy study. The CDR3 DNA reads TGTGCCAGCAGTTTATATACAGGGGAAAAAGGCTACACCTTC. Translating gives CASSLYTGEKGYTF.